These 13 T cell receptor beta chains originate from one sample sequenced in a study of radiotherapy plus CTLA-4 blockade in lung cancer. Sequencing used immunoSEQ multiplex PCR; TCRdb keeps in-frame clones, though not all of them. In the table there are some 48,000 clones, 75% to 90% of which are singletons. The sample consisted of peripheral blood, taken from a patient treated with radiotherapy plus ipilimumab. These receptors all stem from a human donor with non-small cell lung cancer that progressed on radiotherapy plus ipilimumab. Some clones in this sample may be carry-over from other donors' samples.

The V and J genes are TRBV7-2 and TRBJ2-5; D gene uncertain. The germline V gene encodes CDR1 SGHTA and CDR2 FQGNSA. The CDR3 contains 14 residues. The V end was cut by 2 bases, the J end by 5 bases, with 12 bases between. DNA for the CDR3: TGTGCCAGCAGCTTAAGTGCTGGGCCCGAGACCCAGTACTTC. Protein product: CASSLSAGPETQYF.

This chain connects TRBV5-1 to TRBJ1-4, with 11 bases aligning to TRBD1. CDR1 and CDR2 from the germline V gene are SGHRS and YFSETQ. The CDR3 loop spans 17 amino acids. The V segment lost 0 bases and the J segment 7 bases; nucleotides outside the gene matches: 8. This CDR3 is CASSLDSVGTGGEKLFF. CDR3 in DNA: TGCGCCAGCAGCTTGGATTCGGTGGGGACAGGGGGTGAAAAACTGTTTTTT.

This clone was seen more than once but under ten times. Other DNA sequences from this sample encode an identical CDR3 as well. The rearrangement uses TRBV6-1 and TRBJ1-1, with 8 positions matching TRBD1. CDR1 MNHNS and CDR2 SASEGT come from the germline V gene. V shed 2 bases, J shed 5 bases, and the junction held 4 bases outside the gene matches. The length of the CDR3 is 14 residues. CDR3 protein: CASSENRGGTEAFF. In DNA, the CDR3 is TGTGCCAGCAGTGAAAACAGGGGGGGTACTGAAGCTTTCTTT.

The chain joins TRBV10-2 to TRBJ1-2; D unclear. V shed 6 bases and J shed 1 base, with 9 bases lying between them. Germline V lookup: CDR1 WSHSY, CDR2 SAAADI. There are 13 residues in the CDR3. In DNA form, the CDR3 reads TGCGCCAGCAGGGCCGCGGGTAACTATGGCTACACCTTC. It yields the protein CASRAAGNYGYTF.

This clone came up once. The chain combines TRBV5-1 with TRBJ1-2, with D tentatively TRBD1 (5 bases). Between the trimmed V and J ends, which lost 0 bases and 9 bases, there was a span of 9 bases. There are 12 residues in the CDR3. Germline CDR1 and CDR2: SGHRS and YFSETQ. The DNA of the CDR3 is TGCGCCAGCAGCTTGGAAGGGGAACGCTACACCTTC. It specifies CASSLEGERYTF.

This clone was counted a few times. The rearrangement links TRBV6-4 to TRBJ2-7; possibly TRBD1 for D (6 bases). This CDR3 has 16 amino acids. Trimming took off 0 bases at V and 2 bases at J, with 14 bases between the two ends. CDR1 MRHNA and CDR2 SNTAGT come from the germline V gene. The chain's CDR3 is CASSDSNRAEPYEQYF. The DNA of the CDR3 is TGTGCCAGCAGTGACTCGAACAGGGCAGAACCCTACGAGCAGTACTTC.

This clone was observed once. The chain recombines TRBV4-1 with TRBJ1-5, with TRBD1 matching 7 bases. V was clipped by 3 bases and J by 4 bases; unmatched bases: 9. Germline CDR1 reads MGHRA; CDR2 reads YSYEKL. The CDR3 extends over 16 amino acids. The DNA of the CDR3 is TGCGCCAGCAGCCATGGAAGACAGGGCGTTAATCAGCCCCAGCATTTT. Residues: CASSHGRQGVNQPQHF.

The V gene is TRBV11-2, the J gene TRBJ1-2, with 8 bases aligning to TRBD1. V trimming: 5 bases; J trimming: 4 bases; junction bases outside the gene matches: 12. CDR3 length: 16 amino acids. Per germline, CDR1 SGHAT and CDR2 FQNNGV. CDR3 sequence (DNA): TGTGCCAGCAGCCCGTTGACAGGGGTAGTATTCTATGGCTACACCTTC. This translates into CASSPLTGVVFYGYTF.

A few counts support this clone. This chain uses TRBV27 with TRBJ1-4, with TRBD1 identical over 7 bases. V was pared by 5 bases and J by 4 bases, with 4 bases of the junction left unmatched. This CDR3 has 14 residues. Germline lookup yields CDR1 MNHEY and CDR2 SMNVEV (reference sequence). This CDR3 is CASSQDRNNEKLFF. CDR3 nucleotide sequence: TGTGCCAGCAGTCAGGACAGGAATAATGAAAAACTGTTTTTT.

This clone was detected once. The chain recombines TRBV9 with TRBJ2-7, with D uncertain. CDR1 and CDR2 from the germline V gene are SGDLS and YYNGEE. This CDR3 spans 14 amino acids. Trimming took 0 bases from V and 3 from J, leaving 10 bases between them. Written as DNA, the CDR3 is TGTGCCAGCAGCGTAGACCTAGGTCACTACGAGCAGTACTTC. This encodes CASSVDLGHYEQYF.

The rearrangement links TRBV18 to TRBJ1-3; tentative D call: TRBD1 (5 bases). This CDR3 is built from 14 residues. CDR1 is KGHSH, CDR2 LQKENI, per germline. Trimming cost V 2 bases and J 3 bases, with 8 bases left between them. CDR3 region: CASSPDGGGNTIYF. The CDR3 DNA sequence: TGTGCCAGCTCACCAGACGGGGGTGGAAACACCATATATTTT.

V gene TRBV7-6 combines with J gene TRBJ1-1, with 12 bases matching TRBD1. The CDR3 spans 17 residues. Germline V gene sequence: CDR1 SGHVS, CDR2 FNYEAQ. Germline trimming cut 6 bases from V and 4 bases from J; bases unmatched to any gene: 12. The CDR3 protein is CASRPGTGQGAGTEAFF. For the CDR3, the DNA is TGTGCCAGCAGACCGGGGACGGGACAGGGGGCGGGCACTGAAGCTTTCTTT.

For this clone: Sequence at one end of the junction differs from germline and may be a read error. The rearrangement links TRBV10-3 to TRBJ2-1; 9 bases agree with TRBD2. Per germline, CDR1 ENHRY and CDR2 SYGVKD. The CDR3 contains 16 residues. The DNA for the CDR3 is TGTGCGATCATGTCCATAGCGGGAGCATCCTACAATGAGCAGTTCTTC. Translating gives CAIMSIAGASYNEQFF.